A selection of T cell receptor beta chains follows, all from one sample in a study of cytomegalovirus exposure and HLA in healthy donors. Produced via immunoSEQ multiplex PCR; TCRdb's table is partial and in-frame only. Of 140,000 to 150,000 clones in the sample, about nine tenths were seen once. Material for sequencing was PBMCs. The receptors shown here come from a man younger than 30 in good health and CMV-seropositive. Each CDR3 is given with its conserved first and last residue. A D gene is named only where the DNA matches it firmly. Size is stated for part of the rows, as once, few or many counts, or as a class when the clone is expanded.

d_call j_call clone_size v_call cdr3_nt cdr3_aa
- TRBJ2-7 - TRBV19 TGTGCCAGTAGTACAGATCGGAAGGGATTCGGGAGCGCCTACGAGCAGTACTTC CASSTDRKGFGSAYEQYF
- TRBJ1-5 once TRBV10-3 TGTGCCATCAGCCCTGGGGGGATCAATCAGCCCCAGCATTTT CAISPGGINQPQHF
- TRBJ1-1 once TRBV29-1 TGCAGCGTCCCCACGGGGTTATTCACTGAAGCTTTCTTT CSVPTGLFTEAFF
- TRBJ1-2 - TRBV5-6 TGTGCCAGCAGCTCTACAGGGTATGGCTACACCTTC CASSSTGYGYTF
- TRBJ2-5 - TRBV9 TGTGCCAGCAGCCGAAGGAGCGACCCTAGGACCCAGTACTTC CASSRRSDPRTQYF
- TRBJ1-1 few TRBV4-1 TGCGCCAGCAGCCACTTCGGACAGACGAACACTGAAGCTTTCTTT CASSHFGQTNTEAFF
TRBD1 TRBJ1-1 - TRBV28 TGTGCCAGCAGTTCTACAGGGGGGGACACTGAAGCTTTCTTT CASSSTGGDTEAFF
- TRBJ2-3 - TRBV30 TGTGCCTGGAGTGGCCTCACAGGGTGGTTCATGAATACGCAGTATTTT CAWSGLTGWFMNTQYF
TRBD1 TRBJ2-7 once TRBV2 TGTGCCAGCAGGACAGGGCACCCTACCTACGAGCAGTACTTC CASRTGHPTYEQYF
- TRBJ1-3 - TRBV19 TGTGCCAGTAGTACCAGGCACTCTGGAAACACCATATATTTT CASSTRHSGNTIYF
TRBD2 TRBJ2-2 once TRBV5-1 TGCGCCAGCACCCGCCTCCTAGCGGGGGGGCCCGCGAACACCGGGGAGCTGTTTTTT CASTRLLAGGPANTGELFF
- TRBJ1-1 - TRBV27 TGTGCCACCAGACGGACTTCAATGAACACTGAAGCTTTCTTT CATRRTSMNTEAFF
- TRBJ1-2 - TRBV2 TGTGCCAGCAGCCCGACATATGGCTACACCTTC CASSPTYGYTF
TRBD1 TRBJ2-7 - TRBV14 TGTGCCAGCAGCCGGACTCCAGGGGGCGAGCAGTACTTC CASSRTPGGEQYF
- TRBJ1-4 - TRBV28 TGTGCCAGCAGTTCCTGGGGCAGGGGTGAAAAACTGTTTTTT CASSSWGRGEKLFF
- TRBJ1-1 - TRBV2 TGTGCCAGCATTGTGTCGGGGAACACTGAAGCTTTCTTT CASIVSGNTEAFF
TRBD1 TRBJ1-4 - TRBV4-1 TGCGCCAGCAGCAAAGACTTGACAGGGTCCGATGAAAAACTGTTTTTT CASSKDLTGSDEKLFF
TRBD1 TRBJ1-2 - TRBV9 TGTGCCAGCAGCTTCGGACAGGGATCTGGCTACACCTTC CASSFGQGSGYTF
- TRBJ2-1 - TRBV7-3 TGTGCCAGCAGCCGACCACCGGAGGAGCAGTTCTTC CASSRPPEEQFF
- TRBJ1-5 few TRBV5-6 TGTGCCAGCAGCGTGAGTCGAGGGCTTCAATATCAGCCCCAGCATTTT CASSVSRGLQYQPQHF
- TRBJ2-7 once TRBV4-1 TGCGCCAGCAGCCGGAACCCCGGGAGCGACGAGCAGTACTTC CASSRNPGSDEQYF
TRBD2 TRBJ2-5 - TRBV5-4 TGTGCCAGCAGCCTAAGCGGGAGGGCCAAGGAGACCCAGTACTTC CASSLSGRAKETQYF
- TRBJ2-6 - TRBV5-4 TGTGCCAGCAGCTTCCTCGAGTACTCTGGGGCCAACGTCCTGACTTTC CASSFLEYSGANVLTF
TRBD1 TRBJ1-4 - TRBV25-1 TGTGCCAGCAGTGACAGGGGGCTGAATGAAAAACTGTTTTTT CASSDRGLNEKLFF
- TRBJ1-1 - TRBV19 TGTGCCAGTAGTATCCAGGGTGGGGACACTGAAGCTTTCTTT CASSIQGGDTEAFF
TRBD1 TRBJ2-5 - TRBV18 TGTGCCAGCTCACCGGGACAGCAAGAGACCCAGTACTTC CASSPGQQETQYF
TRBD1 TRBJ2-1 - TRBV5-6 TGTGCCAGCAGCCGGATGGACAGGGTACGTGGCAATGAGCAGTTCTTC CASSRMDRVRGNEQFF
TRBD2 TRBJ2-5 many TRBV6-5 TGTGCCAGCAGTTATCCCGAGCGGGAGGGCCACGAGACCCAGTACTTC CASSYPEREGHETQYF
- TRBJ1-1 - TRBV6-6 TGTGCCAGCAGAGACGGACTGAGGAACACTGAAGCTTTCTTT CASRDGLRNTEAFF
- TRBJ2-3 - TRBV6-4 TGTGCCAGCAGTGTGGCAGCTGAGGGAGATACGCAGTATTTT CASSVAAEGDTQYF
- TRBJ2-1 - TRBV19 TGTGCCAGTGCCGAGGAGGTAGGCTCCTACAATGAGCAGTTCTTC CASAEEVGSYNEQFF
- TRBJ2-1 - TRBV29-1 TGCAGCGTTGGGGGGACTTACCGCAGGGATGAGCAGTTCTTC CSVGGTYRRDEQFF
- TRBJ2-2 - TRBV10-1 TGCGCCAGCAGTGAGTCTGGTCAGGCGTTGAACACCGGGGAGCTGTTTTTT CASSESGQALNTGELFF
- TRBJ2-7 - TRBV28 TGTGCCAGCAGTTTATTTGGGGGGGCGTTAGACGAGCAGTACTTC CASSLFGGALDEQYF
- TRBJ2-5 - TRBV4-1 TGCGCCAGCAGCCCCAGCGACAGCCAAGAGACCCAGTACTTC CASSPSDSQETQYF
TRBD1 TRBJ1-2 - TRBV4-1 TGCGCCAGCAGCCAAGTATGGGGGACAGGTGACTATGGCTACACCTTC CASSQVWGTGDYGYTF
- TRBJ1-2 - TRBV19 TGTGCCAGTAGTACGTTCGACAGCCTAAACTATGGCTACACCTTC CASSTFDSLNYGYTF
- TRBJ2-3 - TRBV7-9 TGTGCCAGCAGCTTAGCCTCGAGTGCTTCCACAGATACGCAGTATTTT CASSLASSASTDTQYF
TRBD1 TRBJ2-1 - TRBV7-9 TGTGCCAGCAGCTCTACAGGGGGCGCCTTTAATGAGCAGTTCTTC CASSSTGGAFNEQFF
- TRBJ1-2 - TRBV19 TGTGCCAGTAGTACTCGGACACTCACTAACTATGGCTACACCTTC CASSTRTLTNYGYTF
TRBD2 TRBJ2-2 - TRBV7-9 TGTGCCAGCAGCGTGATAAGGGAGGGTACCGGGGAGCTGTTTTTT CASSVIREGTGELFF
- TRBJ2-7 once TRBV27 TGTGCCAGCAGTCCGGGAAACTCCTACGAGCAGTACTTC CASSPGNSYEQYF
- TRBJ2-1 once TRBV30 TGTGCCTGGAGTGGCAAAGGGGCCTACAATGAGCAGTTCTTC CAWSGKGAYNEQFF
TRBD1 TRBJ1-2 - TRBV5-1 TGCGCCAGCAGCACCCAGCCTACACAGGGGGCCGAAGGCTACACCTTC CASSTQPTQGAEGYTF
- TRBJ2-1 - TRBV4-1 TGCGCCAGCAGCCATGGCAGCTCCTACAATGAGCAGTTCTTC CASSHGSSYNEQFF
- TRBJ2-6 once TRBV29-1 TGCAGCGTTGAAGAGGGACTTGGGGCCAACGTCCTGACTTTC CSVEEGLGANVLTF
TRBD2 TRBJ2-7 - TRBV7-8 TGTGCCAGCAGCTTTCGCGGGCGGGGGGCCTACGAGCAGTACTTC CASSFRGRGAYEQYF
- TRBJ1-5 - TRBV15 TGTGCCACCAGCACAACAGGGATGGGGAATCAGCCCCAGCATTTT CATSTTGMGNQPQHF
TRBD2 TRBJ2-1 - TRBV6-1 TGTGCCAGCAGTGTCGGGACTAGCGGAGCCTACAATGAGCAGTTCTTC CASSVGTSGAYNEQFF
- TRBJ2-1 - TRBV7-9 TGTGCCAGCAGCGGGGAGAAGCTTTATGAGCAGTTCTTC CASSGEKLYEQFF
TRBD2 TRBJ2-7 - TRBV9 TGTGCCAGCAGCGTAGTTAGTAGCGGGAGCCCCTACGAGCAGTACTTC CASSVVSSGSPYEQYF
- TRBJ2-7 - TRBV27 TGTGCCAGCAGTTTATCAGGCGGTAGCGAGCAGTACTTC CASSLSGGSEQYF
- TRBJ2-7 - TRBV21-1 TGTGCCAGCAGCAAAAGTCGGCAGGGCGGTGACTACGAGCAGTACTTC CASSKSRQGGDYEQYF